Listed here are 8 T cell receptor beta chains from one sample, sequenced in a study of T cell responses to AZD1222 COVID-19 vaccine. Method: immunoSEQ multiplex PCR; TCRdb's copy keeps in-frame clones and lacks some. Of under 150,000 clones listed, about 92% are singletons. Sequenced material: peripheral blood, taken on day 0 of AZD1222 vaccination. Receptors were obtained from an adult in good health.

The chain joins TRBV6-4 to TRBJ2-2; no reliable D call. The CDR3 consists of 10 residues. With 4 bases removed from V and 6 bases from J, the gap between germline ends came to 0 bases. Germline V gene data show CDR1 as MRHNA and CDR2 as SNTAGT. This CDR3 reads CASSAGELFF. In nucleotides, the CDR3 is TGTGCCAGCAGTGCCGGGGAGCTGTTTTTT.

The rearrangement links TRBV7-2 to TRBJ2-1; TRBD2 matches 9 bases. CDR3 length: 16 residues. Trimming at V came to 2 bases and at J to 9 bases, leaving 11 bases not matched to a gene. Germline V lookup: CDR1 SGHTA, CDR2 FQGNSA. The CDR3 here is CASSLSSGSEYGEQFF. In DNA, the CDR3 is TGTGCCAGCAGCTTAAGTAGCGGGAGTGAGTATGGTGAGCAGTTCTTC. Drawing the rest from reference TRBV7-2 and TRBJ2-1, the complete variable domain is GAGVSQSPSNKVTEKGKDVELRCDPISGHTALYWYRQSLGQGLEFLIYFQGNSAPDKSGLPSDRFSAERTGGSVSTLTIQRTQQEDSAVYLCASSLSSGSEYGEQFFGPGTRLTVL.

CDR3 residues: CASSLVGEGTDTQYF. In DNA, the CDR3 is TGTGCCAGCAGCTTAGTTGGTGAGGGCACAGATACGCAGTATTTT. The chain carries TRBV11-2 and TRBJ2-3; unclear D gene. V was trimmed by 1 base and J by 1 base, leaving 9 bases between them. Germline CDR1 SGHAT, CDR2 FQNNGV. This CDR3 is 15 amino acids long.

The chain links TRBV6-2 or TRBV6-3 to TRBJ2-7, with a weak D call TRBD1 (5 bases). CDR1 and CDR2 from the germline V gene are MNHEY and SVGEGT. This CDR3 comprises 13 residues. The V end lost 0 bases, the J end lost 3 bases, and 6 bases lay between the germline ends. Here the CDR3 reads CASSYSGDYEQYF. The CDR3 DNA sequence: TGTGCCAGCAGTTACTCAGGGGACTACGAGCAGTACTTC.

This chain connects TRBV4-3 to TRBJ2-7; D unresolved. Germline V CDR1 and CDR2: LGHNA, YSLEER. The CDR3 extends over 15 amino acids. Trimming left V 0 bases short and J 2 bases short, with 11 bases between. This CDR3 is CASSQEGLPPYEQYF. CDR3 sequence (DNA): TGCGCCAGCAGCCAAGAGGGTCTTCCTCCCTACGAGCAGTACTTC.

The rearrangement joins TRBV7-2 to TRBJ2-7; D ambiguous. Germline CDR1 and CDR2: SGHTA and FQGNSA. The V end lost 1 base, the J end lost 5 bases, and 15 bases lay between the germline ends. The CDR3 runs to 15 residues. Written as DNA, the CDR3 is TGTGCCAGCAGCTTAGTAAGCAGGCCCCATGACGAGCAGTACTTC. It is translated as CASSLVSRPHDEQYF.

The chain recombines TRBV4-1 with TRBJ1-2; TRBD1 might be the D (5 bases). Trimming cost V 3 bases and J 12 bases, with 20 bases left between them. This CDR3 has 14 residues. Germline V CDR1 and CDR2: MGHRA, YSYEKL. CDR3 DNA: TGCGCCAGCAGCCACCGACTGGACCTAGGACAAGACACCTTC. This sequence encodes CASSHRLDLGQDTF.

The chain employs TRBV9 and TRBJ1-1; TRBD1 is a possible D gene (6 bases). The CDR3 spans 16 residues. The germline V and J ends were trimmed by 0 bases and 1 base, with 13 bases remaining between them. CDR1 is SGDLS, CDR2 YYNGEE, per germline. The CDR3 nucleotides read TGTGCCAGCAGCGTAGAACAGGGTCGCGGGAACACTGAAGCTTTCTTT. It translates to CASSVEQGRGNTEAFF.